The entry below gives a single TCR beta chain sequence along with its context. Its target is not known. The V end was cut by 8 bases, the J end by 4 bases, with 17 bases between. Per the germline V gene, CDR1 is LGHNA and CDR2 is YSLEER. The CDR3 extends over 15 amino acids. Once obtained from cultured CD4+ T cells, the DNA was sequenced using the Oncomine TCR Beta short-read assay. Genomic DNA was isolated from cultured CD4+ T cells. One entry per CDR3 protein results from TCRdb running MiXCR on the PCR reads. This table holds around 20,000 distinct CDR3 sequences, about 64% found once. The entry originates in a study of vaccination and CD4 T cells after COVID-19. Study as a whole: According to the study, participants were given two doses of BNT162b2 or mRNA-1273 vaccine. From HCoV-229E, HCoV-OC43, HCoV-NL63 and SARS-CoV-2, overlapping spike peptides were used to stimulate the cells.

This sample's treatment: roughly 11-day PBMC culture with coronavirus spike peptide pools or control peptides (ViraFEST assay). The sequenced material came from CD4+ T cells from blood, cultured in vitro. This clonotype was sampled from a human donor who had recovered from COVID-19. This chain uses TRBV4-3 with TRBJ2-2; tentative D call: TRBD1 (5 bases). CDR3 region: CASSLGVGFTGELFF. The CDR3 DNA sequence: TGCGCCAGCTCTCTAGGGGTGGGATTCACCGGGGAGCTGTTTTTT.